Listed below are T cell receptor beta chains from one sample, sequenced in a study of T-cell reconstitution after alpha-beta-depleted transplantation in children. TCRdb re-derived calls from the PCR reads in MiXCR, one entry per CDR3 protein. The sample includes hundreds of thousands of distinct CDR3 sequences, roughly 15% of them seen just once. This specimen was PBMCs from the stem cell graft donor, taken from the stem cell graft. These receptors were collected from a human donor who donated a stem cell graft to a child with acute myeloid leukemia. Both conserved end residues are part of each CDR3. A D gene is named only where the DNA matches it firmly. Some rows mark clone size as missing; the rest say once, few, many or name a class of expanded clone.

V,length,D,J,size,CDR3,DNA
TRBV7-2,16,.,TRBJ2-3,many,CASSLVRGGGTDTQYF,TGTGCCAGCAGCTTAGTCCGGGGCGGGGGCACAGATACGCAGTATTTT
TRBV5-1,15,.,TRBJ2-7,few,CASSLAASTSYEQYF,TGCGCCAGCAGCTTGGCGGCCTCCACGTCCTACGAGCAGTACTTC
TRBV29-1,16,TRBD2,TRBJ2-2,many,CSVEGTSDSNTGELFF,TGCAGCGTTGAGGGGACTAGCGACTCGAACACCGGGGAGCTGTTTTTT
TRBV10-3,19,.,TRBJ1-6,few,CAISGPEGFSGSYNSPLHF,TGTGCCATCAGTGGACCCGAGGGCTTTAGTGGGTCCTATAATTCACCCCTCCACTTT
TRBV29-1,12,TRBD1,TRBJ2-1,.,CSVDATGDEQFF,TGCAGCGTTGACGCCACAGGGGACGAGCAGTTCTTC
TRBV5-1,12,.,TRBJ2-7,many,CASSHGTDEQYF,TGCGCCAGCAGCCATGGGACGGACGAGCAGTACTTC
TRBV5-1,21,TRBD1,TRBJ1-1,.,CASSFRGTGGTVALMNTEAFF,TGTGCCAGCAGCTTTAGGGGGACAGGGGGCACTGTCGCTCTCATGAACACTGAAGCTTTCTTT
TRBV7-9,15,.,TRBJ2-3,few,CASSFRTSLTDTQYF,TGTGCCAGCAGCTTCCGGACTTCCCTCACAGATACGCAGTATTTT
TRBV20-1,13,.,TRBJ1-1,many,CSALGRWNTEAFF,TGCAGTGCATTAGGGAGGTGGAACACTGAAGCTTTCTTT
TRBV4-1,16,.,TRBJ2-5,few,CASSQESLVGEETQYF,TGCGCCAGCAGCCAAGAATCCTTAGTTGGGGAAGAGACCCAGTACTTC
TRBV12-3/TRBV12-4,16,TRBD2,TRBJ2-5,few,CASSQTSGGFQETQYF,TGTGCCAGCAGTCAAACTAGCGGGGGCTTCCAAGAGACCCAGTACTTC
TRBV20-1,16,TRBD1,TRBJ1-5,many,CSARDRRQGVRQPQHF,TGCAGTGCTAGAGATAGGAGACAGGGGGTTCGTCAGCCCCAGCATTTT
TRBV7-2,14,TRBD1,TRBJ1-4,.,CASSQDRRNEKLFF,TGTGCCAGCAGCCAGGACAGGCGAAATGAAAAACTGTTTTTT
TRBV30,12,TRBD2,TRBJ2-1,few,CAWTSGPNEQFF,TGTGCCTGGACTAGCGGTCCTAATGAGCAGTTCTTC
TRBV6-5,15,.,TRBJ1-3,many,CASSYSKRIGNTIYF,TGTGCCAGCAGTTACTCGAAGCGCATTGGAAACACCATATATTTT
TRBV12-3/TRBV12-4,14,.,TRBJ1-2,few,CASSRPDRNYGYTF,TGTGCCAGCAGCCGACCGGACCGTAACTATGGCTACACCTTC
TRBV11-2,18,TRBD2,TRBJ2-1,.,CASRHWGGKVSSYNEQFF,TGTGCCAGCAGACATTGGGGGGGAAAAGTTAGCTCCTACAATGAGCAGTTCTTC
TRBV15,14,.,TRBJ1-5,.,CATSRRQFNQPQHF,TGTGCCACCAGCAGACGACAGTTCAATCAGCCCCAGCATTTT
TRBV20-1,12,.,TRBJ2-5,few,CSARGAGETQYF,TGCAGTGCCAGGGGGGCAGGGGAGACCCAGTACTTC
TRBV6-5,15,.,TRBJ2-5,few,CASSYSVQGGETQYF,TGTGCCAGCAGTTACTCGGTACAGGGGGGGGAGACCCAGTACTTC
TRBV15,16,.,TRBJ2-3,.,CATSRDEGVAADTQYF,TGTGCCACCAGCAGAGATGAGGGGGTAGCTGCAGATACGCAGTATTTT
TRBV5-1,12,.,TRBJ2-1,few,CASRDNYNEQFF,TGCGCCAGCCGCGACAATTACAATGAGCAGTTCTTC
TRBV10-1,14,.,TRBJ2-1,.,CASSEWTHYNEQFF,TGCGCCAGCAGTGAGTGGACACATTACAATGAGCAGTTCTTC
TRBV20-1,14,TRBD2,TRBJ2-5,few,CSARGWGLAETQYF,TGCAGTGCTAGAGGGTGGGGACTAGCGGAGACCCAGTACTTC
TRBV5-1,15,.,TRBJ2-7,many,CASSPDGRSSYEQYF,TGCGCCAGCAGCCCCGACGGAAGGAGCTCCTACGAGCAGTACTTC
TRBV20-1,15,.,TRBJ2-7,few,CSARGTAKHFYEQYF,TGCAGTGCTAGAGGGACAGCCAAACACTTCTACGAGCAGTACTTC
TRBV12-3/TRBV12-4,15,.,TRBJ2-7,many,CASSLRQEGTYEQYF,TGTGCCAGCAGTTTAAGGCAGGAAGGGACCTACGAGCAGTACTTC
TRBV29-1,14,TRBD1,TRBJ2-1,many,CSVEEGQGENEQFF,TGCAGCGTTGAAGAGGGACAGGGTGAAAATGAGCAGTTCTTC
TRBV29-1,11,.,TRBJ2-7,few,CSGRGRDEQYF,TGCAGCGGGCGGGGTAGGGACGAGCAGTACTTC
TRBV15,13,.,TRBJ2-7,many,CATSRGSTYEQYF,TGTGCCACCAGCCGAGGGAGCACCTACGAGCAGTACTTC
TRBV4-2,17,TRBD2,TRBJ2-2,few,CASSPVGSGGPTVELFF,TGTGCCAGCAGCCCCGTTGGTAGCGGGGGTCCAACCGTGGAGCTGTTTTTT
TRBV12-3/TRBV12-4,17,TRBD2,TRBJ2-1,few,CASSSYGTSGGFNEQFF,TGTGCCAGCAGTTCCTATGGGACTAGCGGGGGGTTCAATGAGCAGTTCTTC
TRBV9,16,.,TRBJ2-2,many,CASSVVRGIDTGELFF,TGTGCCAGCAGCGTAGTTAGGGGAATTGACACCGGGGAGCTGTTTTTT
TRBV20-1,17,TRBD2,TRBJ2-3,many,CSARDAGPAGSTDTQYF,TGCAGTGCTAGAGATGCGGGGCCAGCGGGGAGCACAGATACGCAGTATTTT
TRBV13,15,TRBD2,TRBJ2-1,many,CASSPQRGPYNEQFF,TGTGCCAGCAGCCCACAGCGGGGGCCCTACAATGAGCAGTTCTTC
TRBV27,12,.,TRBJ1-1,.,CASRQANTEAFF,TGTGCCAGCAGACAGGCGAACACTGAAGCTTTCTTT
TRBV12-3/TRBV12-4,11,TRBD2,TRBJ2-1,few,CASGLAVEQFF,TGTGCCAGCGGACTAGCCGTTGAGCAGTTCTTC